Presented here are 23 T cell receptor beta chains from one specimen sequenced in a study of lymphopenia after photon versus proton radiotherapy. TCRdb keeps only in-frame clones here, not all; method: immunoSEQ multiplex PCR. The sample gives some 17,000 clones, 65% to 90% of which show up once; about 20% is in the top ten. Sequenced here: peripheral blood, sampled from a patient treated with proton-based radiotherapy. These receptors came from an older man with pancreatic cancer.

The V gene is TRBV9, the J gene TRBJ1-6; D unresolved. The CDR3 extends over 14 amino acids. Germline-derived CDR1 and CDR2 are SGDLS and YYNGEE. With 0 bases removed from V and 7 bases from J, the gap between germline ends came to 8 bases. CDR3 amino acids: CASSVEVGNSPLHF. The CDR3 DNA follows: TGTGCCAGCAGCGTAGAGGTCGGGAATTCACCCCTCCACTTT.

The chain couples TRBV5-1 to TRBJ1-5; D may be TRBD1 (6 bases). The CDR3 spans 14 residues. Germline V lookup: CDR1 SGHRS, CDR2 YFSETQ. V lost 3 bases to trimming and J lost 3 bases, with 10 bases between them. The DNA for the CDR3 is TGCGCCAGCAGCTACGGACAGCCCAATCAGCCCCAGCATTTT. This encodes CASSYGQPNQPQHF. The entire variable domain, with the rest obtained from reference TRBV5-1 and TRBJ1-5, is as follows: KAGVTQTPRYLIKTRGQQVTLSCSPISGHRSVSWYQQTPGQGLQFLFEYFSETQRNKGNFPGRFSGRQFSNSRSEMNVSTLELGDSALYLCASSYGQPNQPQHFGDGTRLSIL.

The chain carries TRBV5-1 and TRBJ2-7; 8 bases are a match to TRBD1. The trim removed 0 bases at V and 0 bases at J, leaving 8 bases unmatched. CDR1 and CDR2 (germline): SGHRS, YFSETQ. This CDR3 is built from 17 residues. CDR3 in amino acids: CASSLVPFGTGSYEQYF. DNA of the CDR3: TGCGCCAGCAGCTTGGTTCCGTTCGGGACAGGCTCCTACGAGCAGTACTTC. Based on the CDR3 plus reference TRBV5-1 and TRBJ2-7, the full variable domain is KAGVTQTPRYLIKTRGQQVTLSCSPISGHRSVSWYQQTPGQGLQFLFEYFSETQRNKGNFPGRFSGRQFSNSRSEMNVSTLELGDSALYLCASSLVPFGTGSYEQYFGPGTRLTVT.

This clone appeared a few times. The chain combines TRBV5-4 with TRBJ1-2, with TRBD1 identical over 10 bases. Germline trimming cut 1 base from V and 2 bases from J; bases unmatched to any gene: 2. Germline-derived CDR1 and CDR2 are SGHNT and YYREEE (reference sequence). CDR3 length equals 15 residues. The chain's CDR3 is CASSLQTGGNYGYTF. The DNA for the CDR3 is TGTGCCAGCAGCTTGCAGACAGGGGGCAACTATGGCTACACCTTC. Full variable domain (missing parts from reference TRBV5-4 and TRBJ1-2): ETGVTQSPTHLIKTRGQQVTLRCSSQSGHNTVSWYQQALGQGPQFIFQYYREEENGRGNFPPRFSGLQFPNYSSELNVNALELDDSALYLCASSLQTGGNYGYTFGSGTRLTVV.

The V call is TRBV27, the J call TRBJ1-3; D is ambiguous. Germline CDR1 and CDR2: MNHEY and SMNVEV (reference sequence). The V and J ends lost 5 bases and 4 bases respectively, with 12 bases between them. CDR3 length equals 14 residues. The CDR3 protein is CASSTDLSGNTIYF. In DNA, the CDR3 is TGTGCCAGCAGTACGGACTTGTCGGGAAACACCATATATTTT.

The rearrangement links TRBV6-1 to TRBJ1-1, with 10 bases that match TRBD1. Trimming at V came to 8 bases and at J to 4 bases, leaving 7 bases not matched to a gene. This CDR3 contains 14 residues. Germline assignment: CDR1 MNHNS and CDR2 SASEGT. The CDR3 DNA reads TGTGCCAGCGTAGAAAGGACAGGGGGCACTGAAGCTTTCTTT. It encodes CASVERTGGTEAFF.

The gene calls are TRBV30 and TRBJ1-2; D may be TRBD1 (6 bases). Germline values: CDR1 GTSNPN, CDR2 SVGIG (reference sequence). The CDR3 consists of 14 residues. Trimming shortened V by 4 bases and J by 3 bases, and 15 bases separated the two germline ends. In DNA, the CDR3 is TGTGCCTGGACGGGGCCAGGGGTCTACTATGGCTACACCTTC. This codes for CAWTGPGVYYGYTF.

The chain links TRBV19 to TRBJ1-5, with a possible D match to TRBD1 (5 bases). Germline V gene sequence: CDR1 LNHDA, CDR2 SQIVND (reference sequence). V was cut by 3 bases and J by 2 bases, with 14 bases left in between. The CDR3 loop spans 16 amino acids. The CDR3 loop is CASSMGTPIGNQPQHF. CDR3 DNA: TGTGCCAGTAGTATGGGGACTCCTATTGGCAATCAGCCCCAGCATTTT. Filled out from reference TRBV19 and TRBJ1-5, the complete variable domain reads DGGITQSPKYLFRKEGQNVTLSCEQNLNHDAMYWYRQDPGQGLRLIYYSQIVNDFQKGDIAEGYSVSREKKESFPLTVTSAQKNPTAFYLCASSMGTPIGNQPQHFGDGTRLSIL.

The chain has TRBV5-1 and TRBJ2-3; D is ambiguous. The V and J ends lost 0 bases and 6 bases respectively, with 14 bases between them. CDR1 SGHRS and CDR2 YFSETQ come from the germline V gene. The CDR3 is 15 amino acids. CDR3 amino acids: CASSLEGLWSDTQYF. As DNA, the CDR3 is TGCGCCAGCAGCTTGGAGGGCCTGTGGTCGGATACGCAGTATTTT.

This clone was observed a handful of times. The V gene is TRBV2, the J gene TRBJ2-1; D perhaps matches TRBD2 (7 bases). The CDR3 is made up of 15 amino acids. Between the trimmed V and J ends, which lost 6 bases and 3 bases, there was a span of 15 bases. Germline CDR1 SNHLY, CDR2 FYNNEI. The CDR3 spells CASRRGGGGYNEQFF. CDR3 DNA: TGTGCCAGCAGAAGGGGGGGCGGGGGCTACAATGAGCAGTTCTTC.

This rearrangement joins TRBV29-1 to TRBJ1-1; D is unresolved. This CDR3 is built from 13 residues. Deletions cut 7 bases from V and 10 bases from J, with 22 bases between. CDR1 and CDR2 from the germline V gene are SQVTM and ANQGSEA. CDR3 loop: CSAGEGRRRVAFF. In nucleotides, the CDR3 is TGCAGCGCTGGCGAGGGTCGCCGGAGGGTAGCTTTCTTT. The full variable domain, in which reference TRBV29-1 and TRBJ1-1 provide the parts outside the CDR3, is SAVISQKPSRDICQRGTSLTIQCQVDSQVTMMFWYRQQPGQSLTLIATANQGSEATYESGFVIDKFPISRPNLTFSTLTVSNMSPEDSSIYLCSAGEGRRRVAFFGQGTRLTVV.

This chain joins TRBV6-5 and TRBJ1-2, with TRBD1 as a possible D gene (6 bases). CDR3 length: 15 residues. V was pared by 5 bases and J by 6 bases, with 19 bases between. Per germline, CDR1 MNHEY and CDR2 SVGAGI. The CDR3 bases are TGTGCCAGCAGTCTACAGGGCGGGTCAATGCATGGCTACACCTTC. This gives the protein CASSLQGGSMHGYTF.

The chain links TRBV7-2 to TRBJ2-3, with D unresolved. Germline lookup yields CDR1 SGHTA and CDR2 FQGNSA. The CDR3 consists of 15 residues. Trimming stripped 1 base from V and 0 bases from J, with 8 bases between. The CDR3 is CASSLESRSTDTQYF. The DNA of the CDR3 is TGTGCCAGCAGCTTAGAGTCTAGAAGCACAGATACGCAGTATTTT.

The chain recombines TRBV7-9 with TRBJ1-1, with D possibly being TRBD1 (6 bases). Trimming cost V 5 bases and J 1 base, with 11 bases left between them. Germline assignment: CDR1 SEHNR and CDR2 FQNEAQ (reference sequence). There are 14 residues in the CDR3. The CDR3 nucleotides are TGTGCCAGCAGCCACTGGGACAAGAACACTGAAGCTTTCTTT. It specifies CASSHWDKNTEAFF.

The chain couples TRBV10-3 to TRBJ2-1; 9 bases match TRBD1. This CDR3 has 13 amino acids. Germline assignment: CDR1 ENHRY and CDR2 SYGVKD. The J segment lost 7 bases and the V segment lost 7 bases, leaving 5 bases of the junction unmatched. The CDR3 bases are TGTGCCATCACCGGGACAGGGCGAAATGAGCAGTTCTTC. It is translated as CAITGTGRNEQFF.

This clone was seen only once. The chain couples TRBV5-4 to TRBJ1-5; D ambiguous. Between the trimmed V and J ends, which lost 0 bases and 4 bases, there was a span of 5 bases. The length of the CDR3 is 13 residues. Germline lookup yields CDR1 SGHNT and CDR2 YYREEE (reference sequence). CDR3 residues: CASSLGTNQPQHF. For the CDR3, the DNA is TGTGCCAGCAGCTTGGGTACGAATCAGCCCCAGCATTTT.

The V call is TRBV11-2, the J call TRBJ2-1, with 11 nucleotides matching TRBD2. The trim removed 6 bases at V and 0 bases at J, leaving 1 base unmatched. Germline V gene sequence: CDR1 SGHAT, CDR2 FQNNGV. The CDR3 covers 15 residues. As DNA, the CDR3 is TGTGCCAGCAGTACTAGCGGGAGCTCCTACAATGAGCAGTTCTTC. This gives the protein CASSTSGSSYNEQFF.

V usage is TRBV5-6 and J usage is TRBJ2-4; D remains ambiguous. The CDR3 loop spans 16 amino acids. Trimming left V 4 bases short and J 6 bases short, with 20 bases between. Germline V gives CDR1 SGHDT, CDR2 YYEEEE. The CDR3 sequence is CASSRSTAWAGNIQYF. The CDR3 nucleotides are TGTGCCAGCAGCCGCAGTACAGCCTGGGCAGGAAACATTCAGTACTTC.

The J gene is TRBJ1-3, the V gene TRBV4-1; a weak D match, TRBD1 (6 bases). Germline CDR1 is MGHRA and CDR2 is YSYEKL. There are 15 residues in the CDR3. The V end lost 4 bases, the J end lost 4 bases, and 14 bases lay between the germline ends. CDR3 sequence reads: CASSPSGARGNTIYF. DNA for the CDR3: TGCGCCAGCAGCCCTTCAGGGGCGAGAGGAAACACCATATATTTT.

This chain links TRBV7-6 with TRBJ1-3; D is ambiguous. Trimming cost V 6 bases and J 8 bases, with 17 bases left between them. Looked up from germline, CDR1 is SGHVS and CDR2 is FNYEAQ. This CDR3 has 14 residues. For the CDR3, the DNA is TGTGCCAGCAGTTACGAATACTCCGAGGACACCATATATTTT. Translating gives CASSYEYSEDTIYF. Filled out from reference TRBV7-6 and TRBJ1-3, the complete variable domain reads GAGVSQSPRYKVTKRGQDVALRCDPISGHVSLYWYRQALGQGPEFLTYFNYEAQQDKSGLPNDRFSAERPEGSISTLTIQRTEQRDSAMYRCASSYEYSEDTIYFGEGSWLTVV.

This chain joins TRBV10-3 and TRBJ1-2; D is unclear. Looked up from germline, CDR1 is ENHRY and CDR2 is SYGVKD. The V gene lost 7 bases and the J gene lost 1 base, with 10 bases spanning the gap. This CDR3 is 13 amino acids long. The CDR3 loop is CAITQTDNYGYTF. DNA for the CDR3: TGTGCCATCACCCAGACCGATAACTATGGCTACACCTTC.

The chain carries TRBV5-1 and TRBJ2-5, with 8 nucleotides matching TRBD2. Looked up from germline, CDR1 is SGHRS and CDR2 is YFSETQ. J was trimmed by 1 base and V by 4 bases; bases with no gene match: 6. The CDR3 has 15 amino acids. CDR3 loop: CASSPSTSVQETQYF. As DNA, the CDR3 is TGCGCCAGCAGCCCATCGACTAGCGTCCAAGAGACCCAGTACTTC.

The V and J genes are TRBV7-9 and TRBJ1-2; 7 positions agree with TRBD1. CDR1 SEHNR and CDR2 FQNEAQ come from the germline V gene (reference sequence). The junction had 10 bases not matched to a gene; V was cut back by 7 bases and J by 5 bases. The CDR3 runs to 14 residues. This CDR3 is CASTQTGKGYGYTF. The CDR3 nucleotides read TGTGCCAGCACCCAGACAGGGAAAGGATATGGCTACACCTTC.